What follows are 9 T cell receptor beta chains derived from one specimen sequenced in a study of T cells of healthy individuals. Using its own MiXCR run on the 5' RACE reads, TCRdb lists one record per CDR3 protein. The sample has about 96,000 distinct CDR3 sequences, roughly 18% seen once; the top ten hold roughly 6.1%. The receptor source for this set is a human donor in good health.

This chain uses TRBV5-1 with TRBJ1-6, with a weak D call TRBD1 (5 bases). Trimming left V 0 bases short and J 11 bases short, with 12 bases between. CDR1 SGHRS and CDR2 YFSETQ come from the germline V gene. CDR3 length: 14 residues. The CDR3: CASSLVQGRTPLHF. As DNA, the CDR3 is TGCGCCAGCAGCTTGGTTCAGGGAAGAACACCCCTCCACTTT. Complete variable domain (other parts from reference TRBV5-1 and TRBJ1-6): KAGVTQTPRYLIKTRGQQVTLSCSPISGHRSVSWYQQTPGQGLQFLFEYFSETQRNKGNFPGRFSGRQFSNSRSEMNVSTLELGDSALYLCASSLVQGRTPLHFGNGTRLTVT.

V gene TRBV2 combines with J gene TRBJ2-7; 8 bases fit TRBD1. V was pared by 6 bases and J by 2 bases, with 12 bases of the junction left unmatched. The CDR3 runs to 16 residues. Germline CDR1 and CDR2: SNHLY and FYNNEI. CDR3 amino acids: CASRASQGAKAYEQYF. DNA for the CDR3: TGTGCCAGCAGAGCGTCCCAGGGGGCGAAAGCCTACGAGCAGTACTTC.

The chain carries TRBV7-2 and TRBJ2-5; maybe TRBD1 (6 bases). CDR3 size: 15 residues. The V gene lost 0 bases and the J gene lost 2 bases, with 10 bases spanning the gap. CDR1 is SGHTA and CDR2 is FQGNSA in the germline V gene. CDR3 loop: CASSLAVGQQETQYF. The CDR3 region has the DNA TGTGCCAGCAGCTTAGCCGTTGGACAGCAAGAGACCCAGTACTTC.

This clonotype appeared a few times. The chain recombines TRBV7-7 with TRBJ2-1; no clear D gene. The V and J ends lost 6 bases and 4 bases respectively, with 10 bases between them. The CDR3 totals 13 residues. Germline V gene data show CDR1 as SSHAT and CDR2 as FNYEAQ (reference sequence). The CDR3 nucleotides read TGTGCCAGCAGTCTCGACACTTACAATGAGCAGTTCTTC. This gives the protein CASSLDTYNEQFF. Full variable domain (missing parts from reference TRBV7-7 and TRBJ2-1): GAGVSQSPRYKVTKRGQDVTLRCDPISSHATLYWYQQALGQGPEFLTYFNYEAQPDKSGLPSDRFSAERPEGSISTLTIQRTEQRDSAMYRCASSLDTYNEQFFGPGTRLTVL.

A few counts support this clonotype. The chain has TRBV20-1 and TRBJ1-2, with D unclear. V was shortened by 4 bases and J by 8 bases, with 17 bases between the two germline ends. CDR1 is DFQATT, CDR2 SNEGSKA, per germline (reference sequence). The length of the CDR3 is 13 residues. The CDR3 sequence is CSATRSVPKGYTF. As DNA, the CDR3 is TGCAGTGCTACAAGGTCCGTCCCAAAGGGCTACACCTTC.

This clonotype was detected a few times. At one of its ends the junction is not consistent with the germline gene, which may arise from a read error. The chain employs TRBV7-3 and TRBJ1-2; D gene unclear. Germline loops: CDR1 SGHTA, CDR2 FQGTGA. The CDR3 covers 13 residues. In nucleotides, the CDR3 is TGTGCCAGCAGCTTCAGTACGGGCTATGGCTACAACTTC. Translated, it gives CASSFSTGYGYNF. Filled out from reference TRBV7-3 and TRBJ1-2, the complete variable domain reads GAGVSQTPSNKVTEKGKYVELRCDPISGHTALYWYRQSLGQGPEFLIYFQGTGAADDSGLPNDRFFAVRPEGSVSTLKIQRTERGDSAVYLCASSFSTGYGYNFGSGTRLTVV.

The rearrangement links TRBV6-5 to TRBJ1-1, with D possibly TRBD1 on 5 matching bases. Trimming took off 0 bases at V and 5 bases at J, with 7 bases between the two ends. The CDR3 loop spans 13 amino acids. Germline V gene sequence: CDR1 MNHEY, CDR2 SVGAGI. The CDR3 nucleotides are TGTGCCAGCAGTTACTCGAAGGGGACTGAAGCTTTCTTT. The encoded protein is CASSYSKGTEAFF.

V usage is TRBV27 and J usage is TRBJ1-1; possible D gene TRBD1, 6 bases. Per the germline V gene, CDR1 is MNHEY and CDR2 is SMNVEV (reference sequence). CDR3 length: 13 residues. With 6 bases removed from V and 6 bases from J, the gap between germline ends came to 14 bases. CDR3: CASSNRALAEAFF. The DNA of the CDR3 is TGTGCCAGCAGCAACAGGGCCCTAGCTGAAGCTTTCTTT.

The chain joins TRBV5-6 to TRBJ1-1; D not resolved. CDR1 SGHDT and CDR2 YYEEEE come from the germline V gene. V was pared by 3 bases and J by 5 bases, with 11 bases between. This CDR3 has 13 residues. CDR3 sequence (DNA): TGTGCCAGCAGCTCCCAAATATGGACTGAAGCTTTCTTT. This sequence encodes CASSSQIWTEAFF. Combining the CDR3 with reference TRBV5-6 and TRBJ1-1 gives the whole variable domain DAGVTQSPTHLIKTRGQQVTLRCSPKSGHDTVSWYQQALGQGPQFIFQYYEEEERQRGNFPDRFSGHQFPNYSSELNVNALLLGDSALYLCASSSQIWTEAFFGQGTRLTVV.